This T cell receptor beta chain was observed in a study of T-cell reconstitution after alpha-beta-depleted transplantation in children. A word on this clonotype: The antigen is not known.

Study findings and constraints: Reportedly, alpha-beta T cells present about two months post-transplant originated from several hundred expanded clones of graft origin. T-cell counts and diversity at one year post-transplant came mainly from newly produced T cells.

CDR1 SNHLY and CDR2 FYNNEI come from the germline V gene. CDR3 length: 13 amino acids. Trimming took off 7 bases at V and 0 bases at J, with 7 bases between the two ends. Library preparation (for TCRbeta) was performed with unique molecular identifiers. TCRdb processed the PCR reads anew with MiXCR; each CDR3 protein has one entry. The sample records about 300,000 distinct CDR3 sequences, approximately 7.3% being singletons. The sequences come from peripheral blood, collected 360 days after TCRalphabeta/CD19-depleted stem cell transplant. The TCR originated in a female patient aged 2-15 years who had a stem cell transplant for Fanconi anemia, so the T cells may come from the graft donor. The gene calls are TRBV2 and TRBJ1-5; D might be TRBD1 (5 bases). CDR3 nucleotides: TGTGCCAGCATCGGGGCTAGCAATCAGCCCCAGCATTTT. Translation: CASIGASNQPQHF.